This T cell receptor (beta chain) appears in the sequencing data of a study of human T cells and chemical hapten exposure. Time point meaning: patch test 1, 2 weeks after DPC sensitization. The treatment: therapeutic diphenylcyclopropenone sensitization with weekly scalp DPC. A single record per CDR3 protein comes from TCRdb applying MiXCR to the RACE reads. The sample holds some 350,000 distinct CDR3 sequences, around 6.9% seen once. This clonotype showed up many times. Its antigen is as yet unknown. Broader study findings: The immune response of these alopecia patients might not match healthy individuals'.

This receptor was taken from a woman aged 18-29 years with alopecia areata. Some clones in this sample may be carry-over from other donors' samples. The material was whole blood, obtained in connection with sensitization to the hapten diphenylcyclopropenone (DPC).

This CDR3 is CSARGGRVVYEQYF. CDR3 coding DNA: TGCAGTGCTAGAGGGGGGAGAGTGGTCTACGAGCAGTACTTC. The V and J genes are TRBV20-1 and TRBJ2-7; D is perhaps TRBD1 or TRBD2 (5 bases each). Germline V gene lookup returns CDR1 DFQATT and CDR2 SNEGSKA (reference sequence). The V and J ends lost 1 base and 3 bases respectively, with 13 bases between them. The CDR3 covers 14 residues.